The 27 T cell receptor beta chains reported below all come from one sample, sequenced in a study of cytomegalovirus exposure and HLA in healthy donors. A multiplex PCR was run with 60 Vbeta primers and 13 Jbeta primers. Assay used: immunoSEQ multiplex PCR; TCRdb lists only in-frame clones, some missing. The sample has tens of thousands of clones; less than 70% are singletons. The sequencing sample was made of PBMCs. The receptors stem from a human donor in good health.

The V call is TRBV29-1, the J call TRBJ2-5; D is possibly TRBD1 (6 bases). CDR3 length: 12 amino acids. CDR1 and CDR2 (germline): SQVTM, ANQGSEA. V dropped 7 bases and J dropped 4 bases, with 13 bases sitting between them. The CDR3 here is CSATKGVETQYF. The CDR3 bases are TGCAGCGCGACGAAGGGGGTAGAGACCCAGTACTTC.

This clone was observed a handful of times. The rearrangement uses TRBV18 and TRBJ2-7, with TRBD1 matching over 8 bases. V was clipped by 4 bases and J by 2 bases; unmatched bases: 7. Germline V gives CDR1 KGHSH, CDR2 LQKENI. CDR3 size: 15 residues. In nucleotides, the CDR3 is TGTGCCAGCTCACGACGACAGGGGAAGGCCTACGAGCAGTACTTC. It codes for CASSRRQGKAYEQYF.

The chain is built from TRBV2 and TRBJ2-7; D might be TRBD1 (6 bases). The CDR3 runs to 13 residues. V was shortened by 7 bases and J by 4 bases, with 14 bases between the two germline ends. Looked up from germline, CDR1 is SNHLY and CDR2 is FYNNEI. CDR3 region: CASTPEQGYEQYF. CDR3 in DNA: TGTGCCAGCACCCCGGAACAGGGATACGAGCAGTACTTC.

The rearrangement uses TRBV29-1 and TRBJ1-2; 11 nucleotides align to TRBD1. The length of the CDR3 is 13 residues. Germline assignment: CDR1 SQVTM and CDR2 ANQGSEA. J gave up 2 bases and V 6 bases, and 2 bases lay outside the gene matches. CDR3 loop: CSVGTGGNYGYTF. DNA for the CDR3: TGCAGCGTAGGGACAGGGGGAAACTATGGCTACACCTTC. The full variable domain, rest sourced from reference TRBV29-1 and TRBJ1-2, is SAVISQKPSRDICQRGTSLTIQCQVDSQVTMMFWYRQQPGQSLTLIATANQGSEATYESGFVIDKFPISRPNLTFSTLTVSNMSPEDSSIYLCSVGTGGNYGYTFGSGTRLTVV.

The chain employs TRBV10-3 and TRBJ1-2, with unresolved D. Germline CDR1 and CDR2: ENHRY and SYGVKD. The CDR3 contains 14 residues. With 2 bases removed from V and 6 bases from J, the gap between germline ends came to 13 bases. The CDR3 reads CAISEPSEGNGYTF. Here the CDR3 DNA reads TGTGCCATCAGTGAGCCTTCGGAGGGTAATGGCTACACCTTC.

V gene TRBV19 combines with J gene TRBJ1-2, with 7 positions matching TRBD1. Germline CDR1 and CDR2: LNHDA and SQIVND (reference sequence). The V and J ends lost 2 bases and 5 bases, in that order; junction bases with no gene match: 11. This CDR3 has 16 amino acids. The CDR3 region has the DNA TGTGCCAGTAGTATATTAGGGGCGGACAGGAGATATGGCTACACCTTC. It codes for CASSILGADRRYGYTF.

The rearrangement uses TRBV5-1 and TRBJ2-1, with D perhaps TRBD1 (6 bases). This CDR3 contains 14 residues. The V end lost 4 bases, the J end lost 8 bases, and 16 bases lay between the germline ends. Germline values: CDR1 SGHRS, CDR2 YFSETQ. CDR3 sequence: CASSPVAGADEQFF. DNA for the CDR3: TGCGCCAGCAGCCCGGTGGCAGGGGCGGATGAGCAGTTCTTC.

This clone was seen once. The chain combines TRBV7-9 with TRBJ2-2, with 8 bases identical to TRBD1. The CDR3 consists of 14 residues. CDR1 and CDR2 from the germline V gene are SEHNR and FQNEAQ (reference sequence). After removal of 3 bases from V and 5 bases from J, the junction contained 2 bases not matched to a gene. The CDR3 loop is CASSFRGQTGELFF. In nucleotides, the CDR3 is TGTGCCAGCAGCTTCAGGGGGCAGACCGGGGAGCTGTTTTTT.

This chain links TRBV5-6 with TRBJ2-1, with D tentatively TRBD1 (6 bases). The CDR3 length is 15 residues. Germline V CDR1 and CDR2: SGHDT, YYEEEE. V gave up 5 bases and J gave up 0 bases, with 12 bases separating them. The CDR3: CASSRQGSSYNEQFF. DNA of the CDR3: TGTGCCAGCAGTCGCCAGGGGAGCTCCTACAATGAGCAGTTCTTC.

This clone was seen more than once but under ten times. The gene calls are TRBV7-9 and TRBJ2-5; 13 bases line up with TRBD2. The CDR3 contains 17 residues. From germline, CDR1 is SEHNR and CDR2 FQNEAQ (reference sequence). Germline trimming cut 5 bases from V and 1 base from J; bases unmatched to any gene: 7. The CDR3 region is CASSRTSGGVGQETQYF. Written as DNA, the CDR3 is TGTGCCAGCAGCCGTACTAGCGGGGGGGTTGGCCAAGAGACCCAGTACTTC.

A few counts support this clone. V gene TRBV10-3 combines with J gene TRBJ2-3; perhaps TRBD2 as D (7 bases). Germline CDR1 reads ENHRY; CDR2 reads SYGVKD. CDR3 length: 20 residues. V was clipped by 0 bases and J by 0 bases, with 22 bases between them. CDR3 in amino acids: CAISESDGGTITTSTDTQYF. The CDR3 coding sequence is TGTGCCATCAGTGAGTCCGACGGGGGGACAATTACAACTAGCACAGATACGCAGTATTTT.

In the case of this clone: The junction shows a germline mismatch at one end, possibly a read error. This chain connects TRBV19 to TRBJ2-2, with D possibly matching TRBD1 (6 bases). Germline V gives CDR1 LNHDA, CDR2 SQIVND (reference sequence). The CDR3 totals 16 residues. CDR3: CASSPRRGSGTGKLFF. The CDR3 DNA follows: TGTGCCAGTAGTCCGAGAAGGGGGAGCGGTACCGGGAAGCTGTTTTTT.

V usage is TRBV5-6 and J usage is TRBJ1-6; D not resolved. The CDR3 consists of 12 residues. The V end was cut by 2 bases, the J end by 7 bases, with 4 bases between. The V gene's germline CDR1 is SGHDT and CDR2 YYEEEE. The CDR3 loop reads CASSFPNSPLHF. For the CDR3, the DNA is TGTGCCAGCAGCTTCCCAAATTCACCCCTCCACTTT. Based on the CDR3 plus reference TRBV5-6 and TRBJ1-6, the full variable domain is DAGVTQSPTHLIKTRGQQVTLRCSPKSGHDTVSWYQQALGQGPQFIFQYYEEEERQRGNFPDRFSGHQFPNYSSELNVNALLLGDSALYLCASSFPNSPLHFGNGTRLTVT.

The chain recombines TRBV7-6 with TRBJ2-1, with a possible D match to TRBD1 (5 bases). V was pared by 0 bases and J by 4 bases, with 7 bases between. The CDR3 spans 14 residues. Per the germline V gene, CDR1 is SGHVS and CDR2 is FNYEAQ. The CDR3 nucleotides read TGTGCCAGCAGCTTAGCACAGGAATACAATGAGCAGTTCTTC. Encoded protein: CASSLAQEYNEQFF.

This chain's CDR3 is CASSYPGGDTQYF. Here the CDR3 DNA reads TGTGCCAGCAGCTACCCGGGGGGGGATACGCAGTATTTT. The rearrangement joins TRBV7-2 to TRBJ2-3; TRBD2 matches at 8 bases. The CDR3 runs to 13 residues. Germline V lookup: CDR1 SGHTA, CDR2 FQGNSA. V trimming: 4 bases; J trimming: 6 bases; junction bases outside the gene matches: 3.

This clone was found a few times. The CDR3 DNA reads as TGTGCCAGCAGCCAAGATCCGACCGGGGAGCTGTTTTTT. Amino acid sequence: CASSQDPTGELFF. This chain links TRBV4-2 with TRBJ2-2; D unresolved. V was cut by 0 bases and J by 5 bases, with 4 bases left in between. From germline, CDR1 is LGHNA and CDR2 YNFKEQ. This CDR3 has 13 residues.

The J gene is TRBJ2-5, the V gene TRBV10-3, with TRBD1 matching 8 bases. Germline values: CDR1 ENHRY, CDR2 SYGVKD. Trimming cost V 0 bases and J 4 bases; bases outside gene matches: 4. The CDR3 length is 15 residues. The CDR3 here is CAISESPRGRETQYF. The CDR3 DNA follows: TGTGCCATCAGTGAGTCTCCCAGGGGGCGAGAGACCCAGTACTTC.

The chain employs TRBV6-1 and TRBJ1-3; D is unclear. The CDR3 is 16 residues long. Germline V gene data show CDR1 as MNHNS and CDR2 as SASEGT. Trimming removed 3 bases at V and 0 bases at J, with 12 bases between. For the CDR3, the DNA is TGTGCCAGCAGTGATAGGACTTCAAGCTCTGGAAACACCATATATTTT. Translation gives CASSDRTSSSGNTIYF.

As concerns this clone: The final CDR3 position lacks the conserved phenylalanine or tryptophan, pointing to a likely read error. The genes are TRBV5-1 and TRBJ1-2; 10 positions agree with TRBD1. The CDR3 is 14 residues long. Germline CDR1 is SGHRS and CDR2 is YFSETQ. V shed 4 bases, J shed 8 bases, and the junction held 8 bases outside the gene matches. The CDR3 loop reads CASSDLTGGGGYTL. The CDR3 nucleotides are TGCGCCAGCAGCGATTTGACAGGGGGCGGCGGCTACACCCTC.

The rearrangement links TRBV5-1 to TRBJ2-7; D might be TRBD1 (6 bases). V lost 5 bases to trimming and J lost 3 bases, with 9 bases between them. From germline, CDR1 is SGHRS and CDR2 YFSETQ. This CDR3 contains 12 residues. CDR3: CASSLGGYEQYF. Here the CDR3 DNA reads TGCGCCAGCAGTTTAGGGGGCTACGAGCAGTACTTC. Variable domain in full (rest from reference TRBV5-1 and TRBJ2-7): KAGVTQTPRYLIKTRGQQVTLSCSPISGHRSVSWYQQTPGQGLQFLFEYFSETQRNKGNFPGRFSGRQFSNSRSEMNVSTLELGDSALYLCASSLGGYEQYFGPGTRLTVT.

The chain employs TRBV30 and TRBJ1-5; 9 bases line up with TRBD1. The germline V gene encodes CDR1 GTSNPN and CDR2 SVGIG (reference sequence). After removal of 1 base from V and 3 bases from J, the junction contained 4 bases not matched to a gene. This CDR3 contains 15 residues. The CDR3 is CAWSGRTGDNQPQHF. The CDR3 coding sequence is TGTGCCTGGAGTGGAAGGACAGGGGACAATCAGCCCCAGCATTTT.

The chain is built from TRBV4-3 and TRBJ2-7; TRBD2 matches at 14 bases. The ends lost 1 base at V and 0 bases at J; junction bases unmatched: 14. CDR1 is LGHNA, CDR2 YSLEER, per germline. The CDR3 extends over 21 amino acids. The CDR3 bases are TGCGCCAGCAGCCAAGTGGCCGGACTAGCGGGGGGCGACCCGGGCTCCTACGAGCAGTACTTC. Amino acids: CASSQVAGLAGGDPGSYEQYF.

The chain links TRBV28 to TRBJ2-7; 7 bases match TRBD1. V dropped 3 bases and J dropped 5; count of bases not matched to a gene: 4. The CDR3 covers 13 residues. Germline V gene data show CDR1 as MDHEN and CDR2 as SYDVKM. The DNA of the CDR3 is TGTGCCAGCAGTTTGCAGACAGGGAACGAGCAGTACTTC. It is translated as CASSLQTGNEQYF.

This clone has more than one count but fewer than ten. The V gene is TRBV2, the J gene TRBJ2-5; possibly TRBD2 for D (7 bases). Trimming left V 4 bases short and J 1 base short, with 16 bases between. CDR1 SNHLY and CDR2 FYNNEI come from the germline V gene. The CDR3 contains 16 residues. The CDR3: CASSGTRGIIQETQYF. The CDR3 DNA reads as TGTGCCAGCAGTGGGACTAGGGGGATAATCCAAGAGACCCAGTACTTC.

The V gene is TRBV11-2, the J gene TRBJ2-7; D is possibly TRBD1 (6 bases). V gave up 2 bases and J gave up 4 bases, with 21 bases separating them. Germline-derived CDR1 and CDR2 are SGHAT and FQNNGV. The CDR3 is made up of 17 amino acids. CDR3 residues: CASSLSPPPQGIYEQYF. CDR3 nucleotides: TGTGCCAGCAGCTTAAGTCCACCCCCACAGGGTATTTACGAGCAGTACTTC.

The chain has TRBV7-3 and TRBJ2-3, with 8 bases matching TRBD2. From germline, CDR1 is SGHTA and CDR2 FQGTGA. The ends lost 4 bases at V and 4 bases at J; junction bases unmatched: 4. The CDR3 spans 14 residues. The CDR3 here is CASSSGLAADTQYF. The CDR3 coding sequence is TGTGCCAGCAGCTCTGGACTAGCTGCAGATACGCAGTATTTT.

The V call is TRBV7-7, the J call TRBJ2-3, with D perhaps TRBD2 (5 bases). The CDR3 loop spans 14 amino acids. V was trimmed by 1 base and J by 4 bases, leaving 9 bases between them. Germline-derived CDR1 and CDR2 are SSHAT and FNYEAQ (reference sequence). CDR3 amino acids: CASSLGGRPDTQYF. DNA of the CDR3: TGTGCCAGCAGCTTAGGCGGGCGTCCAGATACGCAGTATTTT.